Shown below are 25 T cell receptor beta chains from a single sample sequenced in a study of T cells in women clearing cervical HPV infection. Method: immunoSEQ multiplex PCR; TCRdb's copy keeps in-frame clones and lacks some. Its table records tens of thousands of clones. The sequencing sample was made of blood buffy coat. All receptors come from a woman between 18 and 70 years old with a cervical HPV16 infection that either progressed to CIN3+ or cleared (not recorded which).

Comments on this clone: The read halts 3 residues ahead of the CDR3 end, with the missing end drawn from the germline J gene. V gene TRBV18 combines with J gene TRBJ1-2; the D gene is possibly TRBD1 (6 bases). The CDR3 sequence is 17 residues long. The germline V gene has CDR1 KGHSH and CDR2 LQKENI. CDR3 DNA, as far as it was read: TGTGCCAGCTCACCACCGTTGCGGGGGGGCGTTGCAGATACC. Translating it yields CASSPPLRGGVADT. The entire CDR3 reads CASSPPLRGGVADTYTF.

As for this clone: The sequenced fragment ends 3 residues before the CDR3 boundary, so the rest is inferred from the germline J gene. The chain is built from TRBV20-1 and TRBJ1-2; 9 nucleotides agree with TRBD1. The CDR3 is 12 amino acids. Germline CDR1 DFQATT, CDR2 SNEGSKA (reference sequence). Trimming at V came to 8 bases and at J to 7 bases, leaving 8 bases not matched to a gene. The CDR3 DNA, read in part, is TGCAGTTCCCCCGGGACAGGGTTTGGC. It encodes CSSPGTGFG. The full CDR3 protein reads CSSPGTGFGYTF.

A note on this clone: The DNA ends 3 residues before the CDR3 does, and the rest of the CDR3 is filled in from the germline J gene. This chain joins TRBV20-1 and TRBJ1-4; 9 bases are shared with TRBD1. Germline V CDR1 and CDR2: DFQATT, SNEGSKA (reference sequence). V was clipped by 6 bases and J by 6 bases; unmatched bases: 11. The CDR3 loop spans 15 amino acids. CDR3 DNA (partial): TGCAGTGCCTGGGACAGGGCTTTTTCGGATGAAAAA. This translates into CSAWDRAFSDEK. The CDR3 in its entirety is CSAWDRAFSDEKLFF.

As concerns this clone: The read is 3 residues too short to cover the CDR3 end, so that end is filled in from the germline J gene. The V and J genes are TRBV5-1 and TRBJ1-5; D might be TRBD1 (5 bases). The germline V gene has CDR1 SGHRS and CDR2 YFSETQ. The V end lost 4 bases, the J end lost 6 bases, and 11 bases lay between the germline ends. The CDR3 length is 13 residues. CDR3 amino acids: CASSDERGQPQHF. The covered CDR3 bases are TGCGCCAGCAGCGACGAAAGGGGTCAGCCC. Supplemented by reference TRBV5-1 and TRBJ1-5, the full variable domain reads KAGVTQTPRYLIKTRGQQVTLSCSPISGHRSVSWYQQTPGQGLQFLFEYFSETQRNKGNFPGRFSGRQFSNSRSEMNVSTLELGDSALYLCASSDERGQPQHFGDGTRLSIL.

CDR3 amino acids: CASSTGDRANYGYTF. Partial CDR3 DNA: TGTGCCAGCAGTACCGGGGACAGGGCTAACTATGGC. V and J are TRBV5-4 and TRBJ1-2; 9 bases match TRBD1. The read terminates 3 residues before the CDR3 end, so the remaining end is supplied by the germline J gene. The CDR3 extends over 15 amino acids. Trimming cost V 5 bases and J 0 bases; bases outside gene matches: 5. The germline V gene encodes CDR1 SGHNT and CDR2 YYREEE (reference sequence).

Concerning this clone: The CDR3 goes on 3 residues after the read ends, and that part is filled in from the germline J gene. V is TRBV2 and J is TRBJ2-2; 9 nucleotides agree with TRBD1. The CDR3 runs 18 residues. Germline CDR1 is SNHLY and CDR2 is FYNNEI. The CDR3 protein is CASSEAGTGTLGANVLFF. Incomplete CDR3 DNA: TGTGCCAGCAGTGAAGCTGGGACAGGGACCCTCGGGGCCAACGTG.

Concerning this clone: From the germline J gene comes the end of the CDR3, since the read stops 3 residues before it. The chain carries TRBV12-3 or TRBV12-4 and TRBJ2-3; 10 bases match TRBD2. CDR3 length: 17 amino acids. V shed 2 bases and J 0 bases; nucleotides not matched to a gene: 5. This CDR3 is CASSLSGLALSTDTQYF. The covered CDR3 bases are TGTGCCAGCAGTTTATCGGGACTAGCGTTAAGCACAGATACG.

Of note for this clone: The read ends 3 residues before the CDR3 terminus; that terminus is restored from the germline J gene. The chain has TRBV5-6 and TRBJ2-7; D is uncertain. CDR3 length: 15 amino acids. V lost 3 bases and J lost 0, with 13 bases in between. Germline-derived CDR1 and CDR2 are SGHDT and YYEEEE. The CDR3 DNA, read in part, is TGTGCCAGCAGCTCGACTGGTCTCAGCTCCTACGAG. Residues: CASSSTGLSSYE. The full CDR3 protein is CASSSTGLSSYEQYF.

Comment on this clone: The missing CDR3 end, 3 residues past where the read stops, is filled in from the germline J gene. The V call is TRBV20-1, the J call TRBJ2-7; perhaps TRBD1 as D (5 bases). From germline, CDR1 is DFQATT and CDR2 SNEGSKA (reference sequence). The CDR3 length is 12 residues. The V end was cut by 2 bases, the J end by 6 bases, with 11 bases between. The CDR3 loop is CSARQGLLEQYF. Partial CDR3 DNA: TGCAGTGCTAGACAGGGTCTACTCGAG.

With respect to this clone: The DNA ends 3 residues before the CDR3 does, and the rest of the CDR3 is filled in from the germline J gene. This chain joins TRBV24-1 and TRBJ2-1, with D possibly being TRBD1 (6 bases). CDR3 length equals 13 residues. Trimming pared 7 bases from V and 7 bases from J, leaving 13 bases between. Germline V CDR1 and CDR2: KGHDR, SFDVKD. Partial CDR3 DNA: TGTGCCACCAGAGACAGGTTTAGGAATGAG. Protein product: CATRDRFRNE. The CDR3 in full is CATRDRFRNEQFF.

As to this clone: The read halts 3 residues ahead of the CDR3 end, with the missing end drawn from the germline J gene. The chain has TRBV28 and TRBJ1-6, with TRBD1 identical over 8 bases. V was pared by 6 bases and J by 6 bases, with 7 bases of the junction left unmatched. This CDR3 has 15 residues. Germline V gives CDR1 MDHEN, CDR2 SYDVKM. Incomplete CDR3 DNA: TGTGCCAGCAGGCCTGACAGGGGTGGTAATTCACCC. It yields the protein CASRPDRGGNSP. The CDR3, in full, reads CASRPDRGGNSPLHF.

Notes on this clone: The CDR3 end is not reached by the read, which stops 3 residues before it; the germline J gene fills it in. Other nucleotide sequences in the sample specify the same CDR3. The genes are TRBV7-3 and TRBJ2-7, with 7 bases fitting TRBD2. V dropped 5 bases and J dropped 4; count of bases not matched to a gene: 17. From germline, CDR1 is SGHTA and CDR2 FQGTGA. The CDR3 spans 17 residues. CDR3 sequence reads: CASSPTQGPGGVYEQYF. The CDR3 DNA, read in part, is TGTGCCAGCAGCCCAACTCAGGGTCCGGGGGGTGTATACGAG.

As regards this clone: The CDR3 extends 3 residues past the end of the read, so its final part is completed from the germline J gene. The chain uses TRBV4-1 and TRBJ2-3; 8 bases agree with TRBD2. Germline trimming cut 1 base from V and 2 bases from J; bases unmatched to any gene: 11. Germline CDR1 and CDR2: MGHRA and YSYEKL. The CDR3 consists of 18 residues. The CDR3 bases that were read are TGCGCCAGCAGCCAAGCCCCGGTTGCGGGGGGCAACACAGATACG. Protein sequence: CASSQAPVAGGNTDT. The whole CDR3 protein reads CASSQAPVAGGNTDTQYF.

Turning to this clone: The read falls 3 residues short of the CDR3 end, and the missing part is taken from the germline J gene. This chain links TRBV13 with TRBJ1-3; no firm D call. The ends were cut back, 4 bases at V and 0 bases at J, with 13 bases in the middle. The CDR3 length is 16 residues. The germline gives CDR1 PRHDT, CDR2 FYEKMQ (reference sequence). This CDR3 is CASSSESLSSGNTIYF. CDR3 DNA, as far as it was read: TGTGCCAGCAGCTCAGAGTCTTTAAGCTCTGGAAACACC.

Comments on this clone: The CDR3 end is not reached by the read, which stops 3 residues before it; the germline J gene fills it in. The V and J genes are TRBV19 and TRBJ1-2; D is possibly TRBD1 (6 bases). There are 15 residues in the CDR3. The V gene's germline CDR1 is LNHDA and CDR2 SQIVND (reference sequence). With 3 bases removed from V and 2 bases from J, the gap between germline ends came to 13 bases. Partial CDR3 DNA: TGTGCCAGTAGTATTATTGGGGGCGGAAACTATGGC. Protein product: CASSIIGGGNYG. The whole CDR3 protein reads CASSIIGGGNYGYTF.

Details on this clone: The read is 3 residues too short to cover the CDR3 end, so that end is filled in from the germline J gene. Additional DNA sequences in this sample encode the identical CDR3. This chain joins TRBV5-1 and TRBJ1-2, with 10 bases identical to TRBD1. CDR1 is SGHRS and CDR2 is YFSETQ in the germline V gene. CDR3 size: 14 residues. The CDR3 protein is CASREGTGAGGYTF. CDR3 bases read: TGCGCCAGCAGAGAAGGGACAGGGGCAGGTGGT.

To note about this clone: The CDR3 end is not reached by the read, which stops 3 residues before it; the germline J gene fills it in. V and J are TRBV9 and TRBJ2-6; 7 bases align to TRBD2. The CDR3 loop spans 17 amino acids. Germline V gene sequence: CDR1 SGDLS, CDR2 YYNGEE. V was pared by 4 bases and J by 3 bases, with 10 bases of the junction left unmatched. The CDR3: CASSRPGLRDGANVLTF. CDR3 DNA, as far as it was read: TGTGCCAGCAGCAGACCGGGACTAAGAGATGGGGCCAACGTC. Full variable domain (rest looked up from reference TRBV9 and TRBJ2-6): DSGVTQTPKHLITATGQRVTLRCSPRSGDLSVYWYQQSLDQGLQFLIQYYNGEERAKGNILERFSAQQFPDLHSELNLSSLELGDSALYFCASSRPGLRDGANVLTFGAGSRLTVL.

About this clone itself: The read ends 3 residues before the CDR3 terminus; that terminus is restored from the germline J gene. This chain joins TRBV14 and TRBJ2-3, with D unresolved. The germline gives CDR1 SGHDN, CDR2 FVKESK. The CDR3 runs to 14 residues. With 2 bases removed from V and 2 bases from J, the gap between germline ends came to 8 bases. CDR3 bases read: TGTGCCAGCAGCCAACTTGCGTACACAGATACG. Translating it yields CASSQLAYTDT. The whole CDR3 sequence reads CASSQLAYTDTQYF.

The CDR3 sequence is CASRRTRSTDTQYF. The covered CDR3 bases are TGTGCCAGCAGGAGGACTAGGAGCACAGATACG. The rearrangement uses TRBV13 and TRBJ2-3, with 7 bases lining up with TRBD2. The read finishes 3 residues shy of the CDR3 end, and the germline J gene is used to complete it. Germline V gene data show CDR1 as PRHDT and CDR2 as FYEKMQ (reference sequence). V trimming: 6 bases; J trimming: 0 bases; junction bases outside the gene matches: 3. CDR3 length: 14 residues.

As to this clone: Sequencing ends 3 residues short of the CDR3 end; the germline J gene provides the rest. This sequence joins TRBV20-1 and TRBJ2-3; 7 nucleotides line up with TRBD2. Germline-derived CDR1 and CDR2 are DFQATT and SNEGSKA (reference sequence). The CDR3 contains 14 residues. CDR3 bases read: TGCAGTGCTAGAAGCGGGGCCGGCAATCAGCCG. Translation gives CSARSGAGNQP. The CDR3 reads in full as CSARSGAGNQPQYF.

A note on this clone: The read ends 3 residues before the CDR3 terminus; that terminus is restored from the germline J gene. The chain couples TRBV10-3 to TRBJ1-1, with TRBD1 matching over 9 bases. Germline V gene data show CDR1 as ENHRY and CDR2 as SYGVKD. The CDR3 runs to 14 residues. The trim removed 8 bases at V and 0 bases at J, leaving 4 bases unmatched. The CDR3 protein is CAIGGTGLNTEAFF. The CDR3 DNA, read in part, is TGTGCCATCGGGGGGACAGGGCTGAACACTGAA.

Turning to this clone: Read data end 3 residues before the CDR3 end; the end is taken from the germline J gene. The V call is TRBV7-3, the J call TRBJ1-2, with a tentative D call TRBD1 (6 bases). This CDR3 has 15 amino acids. Per germline, CDR1 SGHTA and CDR2 FQGTGA. Incomplete CDR3 DNA: TGTGCCAGCAGCTTAACTCGGGGGGCCCTTGATACC. Translating it yields CASSLTRGALDT. Given in full, the CDR3 is CASSLTRGALDTYTF.

The CDR3 here is CASSLAGQGSGELFF. The sequenced part of the CDR3 DNA is TGTGCCAGCAGCTTGGCAGGACAGGGCTCCGGGGAG. The chain is built from TRBV13 and TRBJ2-2; 8 positions match TRBD1. Sequencing ends 3 residues short of the CDR3 end; the germline J gene provides the rest. CDR3 length equals 15 residues. After removal of 3 bases from V and 6 bases from J, the junction contained 6 bases not matched to a gene. Germline V CDR1 and CDR2: PRHDT, FYEKMQ (reference sequence).

Turning to this clone: Coverage ceases 3 residues before the CDR3 finishes, and the germline J gene fills in the end. V gene TRBV2 combines with J gene TRBJ1-5; TRBD1 is a possible D gene (6 bases). The CDR3 is made up of 14 amino acids. Deletions cut 6 bases from V and 7 bases from J, with 16 bases between. Germline-derived CDR1 and CDR2 are SNHLY and FYNNEI. The part of the CDR3 DNA that was read is TGTGCCAGCAGAAGGACAGACCCGGCGCAGCCC. It is translated as CASRRTDPAQP. From start to end, the CDR3 is CASRRTDPAQPQHF.

About this clone itself: Read sequence stops 3 residues before the CDR3 end, and the germline J gene provides the missing end. This chain connects TRBV7-8 to TRBJ1-1; 9 bases agree with TRBD1. Losses at the gene ends were 1 base for V and 4 bases for J; bases not matched to a gene: 4. Germline V gene lookup returns CDR1 SGHVS and CDR2 FQNEAQ. The CDR3 has 15 residues. The CDR3 DNA, read in part, is TGTGCCAGCAGCTTAGAGGGACAGGGTGGCACTGAA. As protein: CASSLEGQGGTE. The full CDR3 sequence reads CASSLEGQGGTEAFF.